A selection of T cell receptor beta chains follows, all from one sample in a study of blood T cell repertoires in COVID-19. TCRdb keeps only in-frame clones here, not all; method: immunoSEQ multiplex PCR. The repertoire holds 200,000 to 250,000 clones, 85% to 90% seen once, with less than 3.5% in the top ten. Sequencing was done on a sample of peripheral blood. These TCRs come from a woman in her sixties with acute or convalescent COVID-19. CDR3s leave out the opening cysteine and the closing phenylalanine or tryptophan. The order of the fields is J gene, V gene, CDR3 protein.

J gene: TRBJ1-1; V gene: TRBV19; CDR3 protein: ASSIAGYGTEAF
J gene: TRBJ1-5; V gene: TRBV5-5; CDR3 protein: ASSFLNSNQPQH
J gene: TRBJ1-1; V gene: TRBV19; CDR3 protein: ASRVGTDTEAF
J gene: TRBJ2-1; V gene: TRBV3-1/TRBV3-2; CDR3 protein: ASSLRSLGEQF
J gene: TRBJ2-1; V gene: TRBV4-2; CDR3 protein: ASSQEKETSGRALYNEQF
J gene: TRBJ2-1; V gene: TRBV11-3; CDR3 protein: ASSSRTRSQF
J gene: TRBJ2-7; V gene: TRBV6-5; CDR3 protein: ASMVGGGKGYEQY
J gene: TRBJ1-4; V gene: TRBV7-9; CDR3 protein: ASSSLTVADIEKLF
J gene: TRBJ1-1; V gene: TRBV29-1; CDR3 protein: SARRTGNTEAF
J gene: TRBJ1-1; V gene: TRBV11-2; CDR3 protein: ASSPLTGLRSRTEAF
J gene: TRBJ2-7; V gene: TRBV6-6; CDR3 protein: ASIPDRATYEQY
J gene: TRBJ1-1; V gene: TRBV19; CDR3 protein: ASSDWGRTEAF
J gene: TRBJ1-2; V gene: TRBV6-5; CDR3 protein: ASRETATYGYT
J gene: TRBJ2-3; V gene: TRBV5-6; CDR3 protein: ASSLGVGLAFDTQY
J gene: TRBJ2-2; V gene: TRBV4-3; CDR3 protein: ASSQDPPTASGTGELF
J gene: TRBJ2-6; V gene: TRBV18; CDR3 protein: ASSPATGTSGANVLT
J gene: TRBJ2-7; V gene: TRBV10-2; CDR3 protein: ASEGQGRENEQY